A selection of T cell receptor beta chains follows, all from one sample in a study of vaccination and CD4 T cells after COVID-19. For these receptors, no antigen is known. TCRdb reprocessed the PCR reads with MiXCR, giving one entry per CDR3 protein. The data hold about 9,500 distinct CDR3 sequences, with 48% observed a single time. Sequenced input: CD4+ T cells from blood, cultured in vitro. These receptor sequences come from a human donor in good health. Each CDR3 is given with its conserved first and last residue. A D gene is named only where the DNA matches it firmly. A row's size may be missing; if present it is once, few, many or a size class.

v_call	j_call	clone_size	cdr3_length	d_call	cdr3_nt	cdr3_aa
TRBV5-1	TRBJ2-1	.	15	.	TGCGCCAGCAGCTTGGTCGAGGTCGGACACAATGAGCAGTTCTTC	CASSLVEVGHNEQFF
TRBV11-2	TRBJ1-6	.	14	.	TGTGCCAGCAGCTTAGACCGCAGAAATTCACCCCTCCACTTT	CASSLDRRNSPLHF
TRBV12-3/TRBV12-4	TRBJ1-2	.	15	.	TGTGCCAGCAGTGTCACCCCAGGGTTTGGATATGGCTACACCTTC	CASSVTPGFGYGYTF
TRBV19	TRBJ1-5	.	13	TRBD1	TGTGCCAGTAGTATCAGGGGGCGGCAGCCCCAGCATTTT	CASSIRGRQPQHF
TRBV7-2	TRBJ1-5	.	15	.	TGTGCCAGCAGCTTAGATTGGGGAAGCAATCAGCCCCAGCATTTT	CASSLDWGSNQPQHF
TRBV7-2	TRBJ1-2	.	16	.	TGTGCCAGCAGCCAAATCACCCGGACAGTTAACTATGGCTACACCTTC	CASSQITRTVNYGYTF
TRBV30	TRBJ1-1	.	13	.	TGTGCCTGTCCCTCCCCAGGGAACACTGAAGCTTTCTTT	CACPSPGNTEAFF
TRBV2	TRBJ2-5	.	14	.	TGTGCCAGCGAGGCAGGGACGTACCAAGAGACCCAGTACTTC	CASEAGTYQETQYF
TRBV5-1	TRBJ2-7	.	13	TRBD1	TGCGCCAGCAGCCCGGGACAGTTCTACGAGCAGTACTTC	CASSPGQFYEQYF
TRBV5-4	TRBJ2-3	few	15	.	TGTGCCAGCAGCCCAACCGGGACCTTGGGAGATACGCAGTATTTT	CASSPTGTLGDTQYF
TRBV11-2	TRBJ2-7	.	14	.	TGTGCCAGCAGCCCCCAGGGGAACTCCTACGAGCAGTACTTC	CASSPQGNSYEQYF
TRBV7-9	TRBJ2-7	few	14	TRBD2	TGTGCCAGCAGCTTAATCGGGGGGATCTACGAGCAGTACTTC	CASSLIGGIYEQYF
TRBV20-1	TRBJ1-1	few	16	.	TGCAGTGCTAGAGATCTCCCAGGGGTCCTGAACACTGAAGCTTTCTTT	CSARDLPGVLNTEAFF
TRBV7-2	TRBJ2-7	.	13	.	TGTGCCAGCAGCTTACAGACTGGCTACGAGCAGTACTTC	CASSLQTGYEQYF
TRBV30	TRBJ2-5	.	13	.	TGTGCCTCGGATTACGGGGTTCAAGAGACCCAGTACTTC	CASDYGVQETQYF
TRBV28	TRBJ1-6	.	17	.	TGTGCCAGCAGTACCACCCTCAGGAGCTCCTATAATTCACCCCTCCACTTT	CASSTTLRSSYNSPLHF
TRBV19	TRBJ2-3	.	17	.	TGTGCCAGTAGTATAGAAAGTGCCGGGATCAGCACAGATACGCAGTATTTT	CASSIESAGISTDTQYF
TRBV7-2	TRBJ1-4	.	14	TRBD1	TGTGCCAGCAGCCGACAGGGGACTAATGAAAAACTGTTTTTT	CASSRQGTNEKLFF
TRBV7-2	TRBJ2-2	few	15	TRBD2	TGTGCCAGCAGCTTATCCGGCGGGAGGAAGGGGGAGCTGTTTTTT	CASSLSGGRKGELFF
TRBV4-1	TRBJ2-2	.	19	TRBD1	TGCGCCAGCAGCCTCGCCGGGACAGGGGGACTTACGGGCACCGGGGAGCTGTTTTTT	CASSLAGTGGLTGTGELFF
TRBV19	TRBJ1-3	.	14	.	TGTGCCACCAAGAAGGGTTCCTCTGGAAACACCATATATTTT	CATKKGSSGNTIYF
TRBV5-6	TRBJ2-7	.	15	TRBD2	TGTGCCAGCAGCACGGGACTAGCGGGGGCCTACGAGCAGTACTTC	CASSTGLAGAYEQYF
TRBV15	TRBJ2-1	.	18	TRBD2	TGTGCCACCAGTCCACAGCCTCAAGCGGGAGGCGAATACAATGAGCAGTTCTTC	CATSPQPQAGGEYNEQFF
TRBV20-1	TRBJ2-2	.	15	TRBD2	TGCAGTGCTAGCTTCCTAGCGGGAGTGGCCGGGGAGCTGTTTTTT	CSASFLAGVAGELFF
TRBV2	TRBJ2-3	.	16	.	TGTGCCAGCAGTGAAGGAGTAAGAGGGGACACAGATACGCAGTATTTT	CASSEGVRGDTDTQYF
TRBV27	TRBJ1-1	few	15	.	TGTGCCAGCAGTTTTCGGGGGCGACTAAACACTGAAGCTTTCTTT	CASSFRGRLNTEAFF
TRBV6-2/TRBV6-3	TRBJ1-1	.	13	.	TGTGCCAGCAGTCCCCCAATCAACACTGAAGCTTTCTTT	CASSPPINTEAFF
TRBV6-5	TRBJ1-3	.	15	.	TGTGCCAGCAGTTACTCATGGGGCACTGGAAACACCATATATTTT	CASSYSWGTGNTIYF